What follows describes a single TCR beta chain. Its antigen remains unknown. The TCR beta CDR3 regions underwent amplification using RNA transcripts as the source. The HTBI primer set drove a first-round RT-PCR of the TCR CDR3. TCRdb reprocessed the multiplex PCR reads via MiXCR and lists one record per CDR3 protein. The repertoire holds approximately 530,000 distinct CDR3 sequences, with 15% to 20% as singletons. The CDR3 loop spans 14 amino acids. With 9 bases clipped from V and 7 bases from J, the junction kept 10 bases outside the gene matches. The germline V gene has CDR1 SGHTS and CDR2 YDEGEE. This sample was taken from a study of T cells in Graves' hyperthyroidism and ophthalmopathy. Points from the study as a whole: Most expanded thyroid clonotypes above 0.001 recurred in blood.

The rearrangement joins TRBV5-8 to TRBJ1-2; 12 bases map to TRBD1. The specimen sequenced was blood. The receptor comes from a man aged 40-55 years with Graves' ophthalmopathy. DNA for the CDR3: TGTGCCAATCAACCGGGACAGGGGGCACCTGGCTACACCTTC. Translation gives CANQPGQGAPGYTF.